This TCR beta chain was sequenced for a study of identical twins. In its sample, this clonotype was seen a few times. Its antigen remains unknown. TCRdb redid the calling of the 5' RACE reads with MiXCR, one entry per CDR3 protein. The sample yields approximately 700,000 distinct CDR3 sequences, approximately 6.1% seen once. Study-level points and caveats: In drawing conclusions, the study used cross-sectional statistical analysis and did not follow the same donors.

V shed 1 base and J shed 0 bases, with 7 bases lying between them. The CDR3 totals 16 residues. Germline CDR1 MDHEN, CDR2 SYDVKM. The TCR originated in a man aged 18-30 years in good health. V and J are TRBV28 and TRBJ2-6; no reliable D call. Sequencing was done on a sample of naive T cells sorted from blood. The CDR3 region is CASSLFSGSGANVLTF. CDR3 nucleotide sequence: TGTGCCAGCAGTTTATTTTCCGGCTCTGGGGCCAACGTCCTGACTTTC.